This T cell receptor (beta chain) was obtained from a study of T cell responses to AZD1222 COVID-19 vaccine. The method was immunoSEQ multiplex PCR; TCRdb's version includes in-frame clones alone and lacks a portion of them. The profile shows about 130,000 clones, around 90% of them singletons. Investigators merged groups given second doses at roughly 4 or roughly 12 weeks. This CDR3 contains 15 residues. The germline V gene has CDR1 MNHEY and CDR2 SVGAGI. The V gene lost 5 bases and the J gene lost 0 bases, with 13 bases spanning the gap. Study results and limitations: Across the whole spike, CD4 TCRs peaked at regions 160-218 and 743-854. Donors skewed white British and female; clonal diversity was possibly underestimated. There were repertoire samples only from the period after the peak T cell response.

About this clone: Its antigen is still unknown.

Here the sequenced sample was peripheral blood, taken 28 days after the second AZD1222 dose. The sequence derives from an adult who received the AZD1222 COVID-19 vaccine. The chain employs TRBV6-5 and TRBJ1-1; D might be TRBD1 (6 bases). The CDR3 loop is CASSKSNRVNTEAFF. In DNA, the CDR3 is TGTGCCAGCAGTAAATCAAACAGGGTGAACACTGAAGCTTTCTTT.